This T cell receptor (beta chain) comes out of a study of T cells expressing NK-cell markers. The length of the CDR3 is 15 residues. One entry per CDR3 protein, without DNA, is what TCRdb gives after re-calling the 5' RACE reads. This sample contains about 460,000 distinct CDR3 sequences. The V call is TRBV12-3 or TRBV12-4, the J call TRBJ2-3; TCRdb returns TRBD1, unconfirmable since there is no DNA. This sequence was found in a woman aged 50 to 65 in good health. Sequencing was carried out using blood T cells: a sorted CD56 or NKG2C T cell subset, CD4+ or CD8+ T cells, or bulk PBMC T cells (not recorded which). The CDR3 loop reads CASSRPGTGEDTQYF.